What follows is one TCR beta chain and its context. This CDR3 region has 14 residues. Trimming cost V 8 bases and J 7 bases; bases outside gene matches: 2. CDR1 SNHLY and CDR2 FYNNEI come from the germline V gene. This sample was included in a study of technical replicates of blood from a few donors. Only in-frame clones appear in the TCRdb table, and some are missing; sequencing was by immunoSEQ multiplex PCR. The sample includes around 15,000 clones, around 80% of them seen just once. This sequence joins TRBV2 and TRBJ2-1; 16 bases agree with TRBD2. Sequencing input: PBMCs. This TCR was recovered from a human donor in good health. CDR3 loop: CASLGLAGGNEQFF. In DNA form, the CDR3 reads TGTGCCAGCCTGGGACTAGCGGGAGGGAATGAGCAGTTCTTC.